This TCR beta chain was sequenced during a study of blood T cells in healthy people across ages. V lost 2 bases, J lost 8 bases, and 18 bases stayed unmatched. CDR3 length: 19 residues. For the second PCR, which ran for 7 to 11 cycles, a sample-barcoded 5' primer and a J-beta primer mix were used. TCRdb processed the 5' RACE reads anew with MiXCR; each CDR3 protein has one entry. Among some 700,000 distinct CDR3 sequences listed, roughly 44% were seen once. The rearrangement links TRBV12-3 or TRBV12-4 to TRBJ2-4, with 10 bases aligning to TRBD1. The sample consisted of blood. The source of this sequence is a woman aged 55-70 years in good health. CDR3 amino acids: CASSLSAGTGDSFRDIQYF. In DNA form, the CDR3 reads TGTGCCAGCAGTTTATCCGCCGGGACAGGGGATTCGTTTCGGGACATTCAGTACTTC.